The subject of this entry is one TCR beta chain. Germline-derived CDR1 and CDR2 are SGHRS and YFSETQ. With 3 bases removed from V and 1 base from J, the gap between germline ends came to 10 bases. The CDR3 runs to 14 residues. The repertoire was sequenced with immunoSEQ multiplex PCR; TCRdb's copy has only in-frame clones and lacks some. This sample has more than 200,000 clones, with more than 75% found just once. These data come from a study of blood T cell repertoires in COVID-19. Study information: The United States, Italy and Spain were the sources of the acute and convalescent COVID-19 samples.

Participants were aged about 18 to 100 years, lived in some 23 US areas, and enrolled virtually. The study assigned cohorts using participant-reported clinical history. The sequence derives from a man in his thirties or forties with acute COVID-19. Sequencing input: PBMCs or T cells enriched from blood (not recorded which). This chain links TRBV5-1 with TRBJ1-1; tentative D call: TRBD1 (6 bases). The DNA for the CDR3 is TGCGCCAGCAGCTGGGGGGGCCCGAACACTGAAGCTTTCTTT. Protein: CASSWGGPNTEAFF.